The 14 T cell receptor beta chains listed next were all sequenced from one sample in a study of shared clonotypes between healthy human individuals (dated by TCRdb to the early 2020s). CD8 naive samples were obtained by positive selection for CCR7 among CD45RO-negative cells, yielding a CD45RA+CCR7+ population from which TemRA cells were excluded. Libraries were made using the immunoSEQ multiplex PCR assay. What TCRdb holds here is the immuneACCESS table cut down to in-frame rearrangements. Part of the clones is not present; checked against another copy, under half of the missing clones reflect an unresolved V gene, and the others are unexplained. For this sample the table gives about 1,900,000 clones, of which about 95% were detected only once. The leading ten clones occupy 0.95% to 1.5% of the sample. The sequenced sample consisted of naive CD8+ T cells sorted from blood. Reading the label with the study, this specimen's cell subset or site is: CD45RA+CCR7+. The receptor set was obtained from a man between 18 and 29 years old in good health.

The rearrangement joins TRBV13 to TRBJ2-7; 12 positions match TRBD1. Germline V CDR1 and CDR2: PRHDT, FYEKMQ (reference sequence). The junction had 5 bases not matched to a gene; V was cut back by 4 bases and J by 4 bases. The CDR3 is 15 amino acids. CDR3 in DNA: TGTGCCAGCAGCTCGACGGGACAGGGGGCTTACGAGCAGTACTTC. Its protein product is CASSSTGQGAYEQYF.

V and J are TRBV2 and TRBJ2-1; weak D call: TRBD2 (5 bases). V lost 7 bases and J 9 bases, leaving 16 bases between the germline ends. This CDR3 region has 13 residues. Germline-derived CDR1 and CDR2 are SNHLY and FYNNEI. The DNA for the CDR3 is TGTGCCAGCACCATACTAGTCACGGGTGAGCAGTTCTTC. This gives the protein CASTILVTGEQFF.

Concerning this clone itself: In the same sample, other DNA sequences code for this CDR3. The CDR3 bases are TGTGCCAGCAGCTCCAGCTCCTACGAGCAGTACTTC. Translated: CASSSSSYEQYF. This sequence joins TRBV9 and TRBJ2-7, with no clear D. This CDR3 region has 12 residues. CDR1 and CDR2 from the germline V gene are SGDLS and YYNGEE. V was cut by 4 bases and J by 0 bases, with 5 bases left in between.

CDR3 bases: TGCGCCAGCAGCCCGATGACAGGGGGCTACGCCGGGGAGCTGTTTTTT. It yields the protein CASSPMTGGYAGELFF. J is TRBJ2-2 and V is TRBV4-3; TRBD1 agrees at 10 bases. The CDR3 runs 16 residues. Germline V gene data show CDR1 as LGHNA and CDR2 as YSLEER. The junction had 8 bases not matched to a gene; V was cut back by 4 bases and J by 6 bases.

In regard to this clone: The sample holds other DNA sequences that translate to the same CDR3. The CDR3 loop is CASSYSWGTEAFF. The DNA for the CDR3 is TGTGCCAGCAGTTACTCCTGGGGGACTGAAGCTTTCTTT. J is TRBJ1-1 and V is TRBV6-5, with a tentative D call TRBD1 (5 bases). V was clipped by 0 bases and J by 5 bases, with 7 bases between them. In germline, CDR1 is MNHEY, CDR2 SVGAGI. The CDR3 runs 13 residues.

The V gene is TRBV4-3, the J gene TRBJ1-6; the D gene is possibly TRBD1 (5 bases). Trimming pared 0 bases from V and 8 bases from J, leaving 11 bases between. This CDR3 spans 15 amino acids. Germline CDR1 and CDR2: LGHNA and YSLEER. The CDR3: CASSQETALYSPLHF. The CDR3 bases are TGCGCCAGCAGCCAAGAGACAGCACTATATTCACCCCTCCACTTT.

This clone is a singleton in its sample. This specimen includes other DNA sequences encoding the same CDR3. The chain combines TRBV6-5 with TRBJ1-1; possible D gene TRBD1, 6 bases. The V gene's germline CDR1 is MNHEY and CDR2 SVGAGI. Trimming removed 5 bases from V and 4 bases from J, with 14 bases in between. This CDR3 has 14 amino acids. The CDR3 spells CASSHREGSTEAFF. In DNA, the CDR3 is TGTGCCAGCAGTCACAGGGAAGGCAGCACTGAAGCTTTCTTT.

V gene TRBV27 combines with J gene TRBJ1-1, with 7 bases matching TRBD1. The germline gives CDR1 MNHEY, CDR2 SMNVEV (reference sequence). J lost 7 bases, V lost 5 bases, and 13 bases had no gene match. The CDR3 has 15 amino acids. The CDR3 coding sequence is TGTGCCAGCAGTGCCCCAGGGGGGCATATTAGTGAAGCTTTCTTT. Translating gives CASSAPGGHISEAFF.

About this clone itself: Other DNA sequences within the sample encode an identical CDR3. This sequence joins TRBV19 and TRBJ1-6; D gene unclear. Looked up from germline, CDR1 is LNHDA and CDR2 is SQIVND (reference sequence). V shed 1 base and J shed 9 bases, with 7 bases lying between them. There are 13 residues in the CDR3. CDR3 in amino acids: CASSIALGSPLHF. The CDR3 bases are TGTGCCAGTAGTATAGCGCTAGGTTCACCCCTCCACTTT.

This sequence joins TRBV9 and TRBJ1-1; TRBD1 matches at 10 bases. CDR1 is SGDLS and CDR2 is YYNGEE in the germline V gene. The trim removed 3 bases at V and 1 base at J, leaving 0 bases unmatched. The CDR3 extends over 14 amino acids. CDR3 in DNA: TGTGCCAGCAGCGGGACAGGGGGGAACACTGAAGCTTTCTTT. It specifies CASSGTGGNTEAFF.

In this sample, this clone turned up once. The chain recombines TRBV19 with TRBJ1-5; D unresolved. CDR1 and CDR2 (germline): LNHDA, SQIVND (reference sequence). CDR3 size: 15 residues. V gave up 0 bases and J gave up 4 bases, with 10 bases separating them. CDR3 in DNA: TGTGCCAGTAGTATAGACAGGCAAATTAATCAGCCCCAGCATTTT. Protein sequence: CASSIDRQINQPQHF.

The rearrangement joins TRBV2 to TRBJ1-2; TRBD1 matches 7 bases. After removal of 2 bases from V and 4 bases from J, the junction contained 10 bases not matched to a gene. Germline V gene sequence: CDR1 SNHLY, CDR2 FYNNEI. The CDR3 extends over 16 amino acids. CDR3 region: CASSELQGSYLYGYTF. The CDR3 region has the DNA TGTGCCAGCAGTGAACTACAGGGGTCCTATCTCTATGGCTACACCTTC.

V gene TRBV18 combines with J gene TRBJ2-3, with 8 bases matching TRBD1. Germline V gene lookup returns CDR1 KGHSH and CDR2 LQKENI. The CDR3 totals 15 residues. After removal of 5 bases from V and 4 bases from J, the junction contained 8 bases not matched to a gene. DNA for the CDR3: TGTGCCAGCTCATCAAGGCAGGGGGCTGCAGATACGCAGTATTTT. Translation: CASSSRQGAADTQYF.

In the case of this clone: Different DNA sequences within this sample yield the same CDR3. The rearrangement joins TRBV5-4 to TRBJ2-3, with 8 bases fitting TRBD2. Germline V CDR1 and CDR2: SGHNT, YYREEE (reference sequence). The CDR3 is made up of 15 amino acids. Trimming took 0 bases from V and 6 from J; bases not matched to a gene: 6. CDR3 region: CASSLGAGAGDTQYF. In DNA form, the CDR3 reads TGTGCCAGCAGCTTGGGAGCGGGAGCTGGGGATACGCAGTATTTT.